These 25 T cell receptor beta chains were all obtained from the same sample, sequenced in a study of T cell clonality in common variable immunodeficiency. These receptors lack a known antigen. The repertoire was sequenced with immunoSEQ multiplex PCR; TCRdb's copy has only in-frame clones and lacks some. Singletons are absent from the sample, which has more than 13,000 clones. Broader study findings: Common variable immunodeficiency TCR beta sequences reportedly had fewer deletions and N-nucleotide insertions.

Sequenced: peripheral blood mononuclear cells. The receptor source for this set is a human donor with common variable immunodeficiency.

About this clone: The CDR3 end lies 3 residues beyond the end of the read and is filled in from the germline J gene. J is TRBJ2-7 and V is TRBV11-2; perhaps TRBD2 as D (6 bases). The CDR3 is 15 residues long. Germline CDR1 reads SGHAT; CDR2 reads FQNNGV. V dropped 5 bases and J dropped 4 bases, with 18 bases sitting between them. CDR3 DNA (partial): TGTGCCAGCAGCCTCTGGGTAGCGGACGCTTACGAG. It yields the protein CASSLWVADAYE. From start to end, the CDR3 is CASSLWVADAYEQYF.

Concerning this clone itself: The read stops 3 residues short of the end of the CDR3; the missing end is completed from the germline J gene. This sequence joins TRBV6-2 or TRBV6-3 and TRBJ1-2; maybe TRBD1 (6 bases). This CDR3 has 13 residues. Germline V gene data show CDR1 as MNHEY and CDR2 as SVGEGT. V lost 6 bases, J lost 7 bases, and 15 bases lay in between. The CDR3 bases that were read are TGTGCCAGCAGCCAAACAGGGCGGTCTGGC. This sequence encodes CASSQTGRSG. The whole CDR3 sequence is CASSQTGRSGYTF.

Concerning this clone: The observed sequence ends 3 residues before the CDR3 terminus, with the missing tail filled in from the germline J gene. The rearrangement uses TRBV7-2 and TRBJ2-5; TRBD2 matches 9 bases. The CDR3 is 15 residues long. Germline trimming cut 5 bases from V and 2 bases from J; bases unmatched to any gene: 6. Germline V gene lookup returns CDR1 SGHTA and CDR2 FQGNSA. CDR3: CASSPRGGGQETQYF. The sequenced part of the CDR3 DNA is TGTGCCAGCAGCCCCCGCGGGGGGGGACAAGAGACC. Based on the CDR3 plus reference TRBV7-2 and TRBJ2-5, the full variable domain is GAGVSQSPSNKVTEKGKDVELRCDPISGHTALYWYRQSLGQGLEFLIYFQGNSAPDKSGLPSDRFSAERTGGSVSTLTIQRTQQEDSAVYLCASSPRGGGQETQYFGPGTRLLVL.

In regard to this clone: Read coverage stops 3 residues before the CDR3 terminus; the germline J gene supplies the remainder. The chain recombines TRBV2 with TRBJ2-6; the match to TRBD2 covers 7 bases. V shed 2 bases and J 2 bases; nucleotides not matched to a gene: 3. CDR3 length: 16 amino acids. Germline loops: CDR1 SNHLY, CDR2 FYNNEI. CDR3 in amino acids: CASSESRGAGANVLTF. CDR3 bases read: TGTGCCAGCAGTGAAAGCCGGGGGGCTGGGGCCAACGTC.

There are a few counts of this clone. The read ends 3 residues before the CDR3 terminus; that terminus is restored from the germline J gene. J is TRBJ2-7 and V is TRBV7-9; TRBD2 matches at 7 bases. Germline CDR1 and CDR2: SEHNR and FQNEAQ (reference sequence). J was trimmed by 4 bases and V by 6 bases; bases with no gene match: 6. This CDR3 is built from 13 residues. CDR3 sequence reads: CASRLGGGYEQYF. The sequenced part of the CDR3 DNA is TGTGCCAGCAGGTTGGGCGGGGGATACGAG.

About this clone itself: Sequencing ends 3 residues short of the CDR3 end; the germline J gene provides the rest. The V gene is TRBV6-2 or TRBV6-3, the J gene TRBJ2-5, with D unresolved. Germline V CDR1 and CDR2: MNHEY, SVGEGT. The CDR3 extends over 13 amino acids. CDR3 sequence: CASSYGRQGTQYF. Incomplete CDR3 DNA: TGTGCCAGCAGTTACGGTCGACAAGGAACC.

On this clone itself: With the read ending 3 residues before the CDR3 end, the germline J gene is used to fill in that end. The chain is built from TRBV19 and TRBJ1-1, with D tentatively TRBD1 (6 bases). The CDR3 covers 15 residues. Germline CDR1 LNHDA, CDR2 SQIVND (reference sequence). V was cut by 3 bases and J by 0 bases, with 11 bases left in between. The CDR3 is CASSMSGTLNTEAFF. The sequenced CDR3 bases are TGTGCCAGTAGTATGTCCGGGACACTGAACACTGAA.

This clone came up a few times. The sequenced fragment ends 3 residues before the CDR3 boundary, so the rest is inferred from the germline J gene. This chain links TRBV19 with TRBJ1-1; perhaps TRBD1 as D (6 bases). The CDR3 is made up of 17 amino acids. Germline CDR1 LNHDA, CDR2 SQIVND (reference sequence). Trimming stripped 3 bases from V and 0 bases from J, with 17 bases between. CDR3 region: CASSIPSRGRLNTEAFF. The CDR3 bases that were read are TGTGCCAGTAGTATCCCCTCCAGGGGACGATTGAACACTGAA.

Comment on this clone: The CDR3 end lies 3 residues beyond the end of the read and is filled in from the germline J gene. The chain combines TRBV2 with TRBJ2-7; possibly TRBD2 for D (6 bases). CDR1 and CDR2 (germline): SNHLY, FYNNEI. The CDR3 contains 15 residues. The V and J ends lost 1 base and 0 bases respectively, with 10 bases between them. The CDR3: CASSEESGFSYEQYF. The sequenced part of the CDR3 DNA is TGTGCCAGCAGTGAAGAGAGCGGGTTCTCCTACGAG.

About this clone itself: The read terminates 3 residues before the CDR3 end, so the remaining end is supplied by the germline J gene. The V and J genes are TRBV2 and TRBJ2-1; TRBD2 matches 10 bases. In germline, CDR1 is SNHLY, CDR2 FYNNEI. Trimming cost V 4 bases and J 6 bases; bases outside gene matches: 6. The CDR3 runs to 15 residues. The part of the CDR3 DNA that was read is TGTGCCAGCAGTGTGAGTAGCGGGGGGATCAATGAG. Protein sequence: CASSVSSGGINE. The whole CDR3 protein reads CASSVSSGGINEQFF.

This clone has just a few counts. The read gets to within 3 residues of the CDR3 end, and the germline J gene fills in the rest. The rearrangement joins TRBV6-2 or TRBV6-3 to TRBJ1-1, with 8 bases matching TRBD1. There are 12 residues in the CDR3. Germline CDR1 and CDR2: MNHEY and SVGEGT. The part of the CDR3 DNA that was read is TGTGCCAGCAGTTACCCGGACAGGGAG. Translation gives CASSYPDRE. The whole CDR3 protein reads CASSYPDREAFF.

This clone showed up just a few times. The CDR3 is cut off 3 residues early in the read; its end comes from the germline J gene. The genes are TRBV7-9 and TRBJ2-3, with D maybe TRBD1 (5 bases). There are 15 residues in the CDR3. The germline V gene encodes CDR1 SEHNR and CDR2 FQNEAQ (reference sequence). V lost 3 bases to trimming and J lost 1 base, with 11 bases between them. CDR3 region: CASSFGHEGTDTQYF. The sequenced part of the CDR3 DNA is TGTGCCAGCAGCTTCGGACACGAAGGCACAGATACG.

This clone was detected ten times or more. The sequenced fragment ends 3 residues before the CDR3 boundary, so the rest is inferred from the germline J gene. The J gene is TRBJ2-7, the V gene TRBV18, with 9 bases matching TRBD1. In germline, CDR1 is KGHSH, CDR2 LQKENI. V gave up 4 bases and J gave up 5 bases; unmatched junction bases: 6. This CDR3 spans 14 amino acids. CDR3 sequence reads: CASSQGQGFHEQYF. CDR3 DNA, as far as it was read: TGTGCCAGCTCACAAGGACAGGGGTTTCACGAG.

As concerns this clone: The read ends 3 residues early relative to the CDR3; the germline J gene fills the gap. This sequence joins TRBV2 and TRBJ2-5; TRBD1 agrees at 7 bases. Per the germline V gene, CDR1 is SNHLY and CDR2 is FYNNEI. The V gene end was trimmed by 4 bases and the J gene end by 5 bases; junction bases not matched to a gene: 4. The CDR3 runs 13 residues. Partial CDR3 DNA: TGTGCCAGCAGTGGACAGGGTGGCGAGACC. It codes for CASSGQGGET. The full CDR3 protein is CASSGQGGETQYF. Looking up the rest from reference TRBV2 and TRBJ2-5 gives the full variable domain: EPEVTQTPSHQVTQMGQEVILRCVPISNHLYFYWYRQILGQKVEFLVSFYNNEISEKSEIFDDQFSVERPDGSNFTLKIRSTKLEDSAMYFCASSGQGGETQYFGPGTRLLVL.

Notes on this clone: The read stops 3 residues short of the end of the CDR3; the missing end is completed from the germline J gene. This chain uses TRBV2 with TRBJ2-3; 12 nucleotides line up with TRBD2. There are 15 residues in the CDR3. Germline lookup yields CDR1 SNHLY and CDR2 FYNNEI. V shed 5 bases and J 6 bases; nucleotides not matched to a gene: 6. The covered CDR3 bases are TGTGCCAGCAGTCGGACTAGCGGGATGGTCGATACG. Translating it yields CASSRTSGMVDT. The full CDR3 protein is CASSRTSGMVDTQYF.

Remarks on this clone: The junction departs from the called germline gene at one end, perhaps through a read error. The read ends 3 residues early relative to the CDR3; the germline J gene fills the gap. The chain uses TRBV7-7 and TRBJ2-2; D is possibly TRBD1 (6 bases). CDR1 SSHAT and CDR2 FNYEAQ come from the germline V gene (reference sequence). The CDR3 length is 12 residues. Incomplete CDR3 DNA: TGTGCTAGCAGCTTGGACAGCGGGGAG. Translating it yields CASSLDSGE. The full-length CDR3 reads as CASSLDSGELFF.

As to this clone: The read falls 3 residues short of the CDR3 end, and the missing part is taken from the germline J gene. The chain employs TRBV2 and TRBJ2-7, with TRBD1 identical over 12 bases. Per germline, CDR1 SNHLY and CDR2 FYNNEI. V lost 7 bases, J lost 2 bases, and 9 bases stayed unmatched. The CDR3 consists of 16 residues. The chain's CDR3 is CASTTTGTGGTYEQYF. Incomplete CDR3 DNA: TGTGCCAGCACTACGACCGGGACAGGGGGCACCTACGAG. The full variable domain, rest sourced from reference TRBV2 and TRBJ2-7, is EPEVTQTPSHQVTQMGQEVILRCVPISNHLYFYWYRQILGQKVEFLVSFYNNEISEKSEIFDDQFSVERPDGSNFTLKIRSTKLEDSAMYFCASTTTGTGGTYEQYFGPGTRLTVT.

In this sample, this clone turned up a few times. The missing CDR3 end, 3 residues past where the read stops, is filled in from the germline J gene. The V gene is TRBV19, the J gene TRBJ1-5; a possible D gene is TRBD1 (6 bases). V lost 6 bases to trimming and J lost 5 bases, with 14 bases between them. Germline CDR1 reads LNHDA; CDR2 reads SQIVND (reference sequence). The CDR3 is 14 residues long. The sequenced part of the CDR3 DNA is TGTGCCAGTAGAGACAGGAACGGGGATCAGCCC. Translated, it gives CASRDRNGDQP. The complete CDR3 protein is CASRDRNGDQPQHF.

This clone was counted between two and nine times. The DNA read from the CDR3 is TGTGCCAGCTCACCGACACCACCAACCGGGACAGAAACTAACTATGGC. Its translation is CASSPTPPTGTETNYG. The whole CDR3 region reads CASSPTPPTGTETNYGYTF. The chain is built from TRBV18 and TRBJ1-2; 7 bases fit TRBD1. The read terminates 3 residues before the CDR3 end, so the remaining end is supplied by the germline J gene. The germline CDR1 and CDR2 sequences are KGHSH and LQKENI. CDR3 length: 19 amino acids. V lost 3 bases and J lost 0; bases outside the gene matches: 16.

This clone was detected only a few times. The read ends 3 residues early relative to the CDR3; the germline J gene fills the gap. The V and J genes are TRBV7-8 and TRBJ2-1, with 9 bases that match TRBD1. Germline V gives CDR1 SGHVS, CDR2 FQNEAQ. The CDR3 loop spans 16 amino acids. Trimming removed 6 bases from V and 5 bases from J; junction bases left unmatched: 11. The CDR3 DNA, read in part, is TGTGCCAGCAGAAGAACAGGGGGCGGCTCAGACAATGAG. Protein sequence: CASRRTGGGSDNE. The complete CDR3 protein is CASRRTGGGSDNEQFF. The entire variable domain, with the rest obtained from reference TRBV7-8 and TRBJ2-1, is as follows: GAGVSQSPRYKVAKRGQDVALRCDPISGHVSLFWYQQALGQGPEFLTYFQNEAQLDKSGLPSDRFFAERPEGSVSTLKIQRTQQEDSAVYLCASRRTGGGSDNEQFFGPGTRLTVL.

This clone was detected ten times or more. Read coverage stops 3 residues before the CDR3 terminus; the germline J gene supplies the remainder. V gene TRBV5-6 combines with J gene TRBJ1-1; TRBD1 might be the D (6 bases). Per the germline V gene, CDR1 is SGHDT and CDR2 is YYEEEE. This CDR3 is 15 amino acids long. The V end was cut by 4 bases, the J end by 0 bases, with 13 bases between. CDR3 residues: CASSAGQLLNTEAFF. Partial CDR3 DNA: TGTGCCAGCAGCGCCGGACAGCTACTGAACACTGAA. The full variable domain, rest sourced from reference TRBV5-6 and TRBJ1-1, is DAGVTQSPTHLIKTRGQQVTLRCSPKSGHDTVSWYQQALGQGPQFIFQYYEEEERQRGNFPDRFSGHQFPNYSSELNVNALLLGDSALYLCASSAGQLLNTEAFFGQGTRLTVV.

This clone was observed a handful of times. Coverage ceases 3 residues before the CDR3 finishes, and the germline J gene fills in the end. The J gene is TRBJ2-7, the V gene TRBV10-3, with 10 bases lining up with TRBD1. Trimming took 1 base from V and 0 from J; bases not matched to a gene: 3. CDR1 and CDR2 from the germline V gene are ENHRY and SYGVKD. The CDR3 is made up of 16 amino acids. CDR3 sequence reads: CAISEFRTGGSYEQYF. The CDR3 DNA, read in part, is TGTGCCATCAGTGAGTTCAGGACAGGGGGCTCCTACGAG.

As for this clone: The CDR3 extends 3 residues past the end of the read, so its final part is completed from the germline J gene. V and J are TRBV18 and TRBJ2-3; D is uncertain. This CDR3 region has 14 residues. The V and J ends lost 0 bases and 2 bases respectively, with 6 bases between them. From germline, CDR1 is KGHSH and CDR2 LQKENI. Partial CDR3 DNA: TGTGCCAGCTCACCACCTCTCCCCACAGATACG. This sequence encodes CASSPPLPTDT. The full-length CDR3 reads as CASSPPLPTDTQYF.

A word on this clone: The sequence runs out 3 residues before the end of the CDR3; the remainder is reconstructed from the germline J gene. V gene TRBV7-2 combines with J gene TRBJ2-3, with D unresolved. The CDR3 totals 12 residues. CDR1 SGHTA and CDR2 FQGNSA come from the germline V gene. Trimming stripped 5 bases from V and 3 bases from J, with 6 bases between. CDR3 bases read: TGTGCCAGCAGCCTATTAACAGATACG. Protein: CASSLLTDT. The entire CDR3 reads CASSLLTDTQYF. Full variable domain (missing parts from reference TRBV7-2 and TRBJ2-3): GAGVSQSPSNKVTEKGKDVELRCDPISGHTALYWYRQSLGQGLEFLIYFQGNSAPDKSGLPSDRFSAERTGGSVSTLTIQRTQQEDSAVYLCASSLLTDTQYFGPGTRLTVL.

The sequenced part of the CDR3 DNA is TGTGCCACCAGGACTAGCGGGGGACGTGAG. Translation gives CATRTSGGRE. The entire CDR3 reads CATRTSGGREQFF. The chain combines TRBV7-9 with TRBJ2-1; 13 bases match TRBD2. From the germline J gene comes the end of the CDR3, since the read stops 3 residues before it. The CDR3 length is 13 residues. Unmatched junction bases numbered 6, after V lost 10 bases and J lost 9 bases. Germline values: CDR1 SEHNR, CDR2 FQNEAQ (reference sequence).